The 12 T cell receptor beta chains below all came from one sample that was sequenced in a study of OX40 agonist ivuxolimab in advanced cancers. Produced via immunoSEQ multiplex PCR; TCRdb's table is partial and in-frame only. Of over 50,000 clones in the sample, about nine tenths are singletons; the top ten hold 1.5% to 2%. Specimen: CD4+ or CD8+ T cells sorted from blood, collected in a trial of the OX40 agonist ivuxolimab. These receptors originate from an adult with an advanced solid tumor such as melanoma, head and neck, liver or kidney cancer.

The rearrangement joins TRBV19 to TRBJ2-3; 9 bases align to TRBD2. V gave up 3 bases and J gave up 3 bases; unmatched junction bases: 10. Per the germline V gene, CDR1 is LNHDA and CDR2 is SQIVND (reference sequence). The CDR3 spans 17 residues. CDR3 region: CASSIKGGLAGTDTQYF. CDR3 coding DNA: TGTGCCAGTAGTATTAAAGGTGGGCTAGCGGGGACAGATACGCAGTATTTT.

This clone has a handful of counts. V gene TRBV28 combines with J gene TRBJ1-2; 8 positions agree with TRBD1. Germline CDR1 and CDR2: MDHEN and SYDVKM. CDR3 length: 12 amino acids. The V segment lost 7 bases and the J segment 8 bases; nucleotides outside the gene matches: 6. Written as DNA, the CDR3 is TGTGCCAGCAATCAGGGGGCTAGGGGCTACACCTTC. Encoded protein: CASNQGARGYTF.

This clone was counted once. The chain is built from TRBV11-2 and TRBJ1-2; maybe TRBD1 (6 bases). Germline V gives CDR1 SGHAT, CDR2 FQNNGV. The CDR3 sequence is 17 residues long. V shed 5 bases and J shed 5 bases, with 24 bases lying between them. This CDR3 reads CASSSTSGGALLYGYTF. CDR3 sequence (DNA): TGTGCCAGCAGCAGTACCTCCGGGGGGGCGCTCCTTTATGGCTACACCTTC.

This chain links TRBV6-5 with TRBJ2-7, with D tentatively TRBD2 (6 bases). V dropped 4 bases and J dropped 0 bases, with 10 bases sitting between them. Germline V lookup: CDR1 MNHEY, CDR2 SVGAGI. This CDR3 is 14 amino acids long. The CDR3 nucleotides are TGTGCCAGCAGTTCCGCCGGGAGCTCCTACGAGCAGTACTTC. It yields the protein CASSSAGSSYEQYF.

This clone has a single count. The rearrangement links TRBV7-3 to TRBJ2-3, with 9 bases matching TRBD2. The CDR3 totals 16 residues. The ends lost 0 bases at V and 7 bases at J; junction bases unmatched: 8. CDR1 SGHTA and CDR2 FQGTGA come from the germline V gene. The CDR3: CASSLTRTSETNTQYF. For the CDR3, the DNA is TGTGCCAGCAGCTTAACCCGGACTAGCGAGACGAATACGCAGTATTTT.

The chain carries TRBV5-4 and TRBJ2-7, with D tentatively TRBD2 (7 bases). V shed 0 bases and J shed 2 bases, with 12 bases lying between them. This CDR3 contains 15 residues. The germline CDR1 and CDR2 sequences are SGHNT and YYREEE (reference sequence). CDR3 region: CASSLDLGGPYEQYF. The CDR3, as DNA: TGTGCCAGCAGCTTGGACTTGGGGGGGCCCTACGAGCAGTACTTC. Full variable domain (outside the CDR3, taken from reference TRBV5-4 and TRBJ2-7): ETGVTQSPTHLIKTRGQQVTLRCSSQSGHNTVSWYQQALGQGPQFIFQYYREEENGRGNFPPRFSGLQFPNYSSELNVNALELDDSALYLCASSLDLGGPYEQYFGPGTRLTVT.

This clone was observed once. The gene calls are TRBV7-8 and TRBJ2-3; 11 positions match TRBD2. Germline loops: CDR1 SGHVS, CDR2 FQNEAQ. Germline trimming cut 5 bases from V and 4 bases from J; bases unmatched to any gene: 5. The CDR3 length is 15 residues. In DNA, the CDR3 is TGTGCCAGCAGCCTCAGACTAGCGGGGTCAGATACGCAGTATTTT. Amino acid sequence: CASSLRLAGSDTQYF. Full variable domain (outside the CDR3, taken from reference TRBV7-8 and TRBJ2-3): GAGVSQSPRYKVAKRGQDVALRCDPISGHVSLFWYQQALGQGPEFLTYFQNEAQLDKSGLPSDRFFAERPEGSVSTLKIQRTQQEDSAVYLCASSLRLAGSDTQYFGPGTRLTVL.

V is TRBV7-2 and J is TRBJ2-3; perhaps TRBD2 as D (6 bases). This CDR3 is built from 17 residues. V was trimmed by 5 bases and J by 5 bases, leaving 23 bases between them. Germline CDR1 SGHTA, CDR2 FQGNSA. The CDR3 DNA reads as TGTGCCAGCAGCCCTGGGGGGACGGCGGGCGGGCTAGATACGCAGTATTTT. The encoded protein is CASSPGGTAGGLDTQYF.

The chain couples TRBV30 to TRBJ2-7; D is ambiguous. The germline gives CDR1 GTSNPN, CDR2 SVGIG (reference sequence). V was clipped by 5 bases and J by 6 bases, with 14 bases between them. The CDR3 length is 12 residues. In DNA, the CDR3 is TGTGCCTGGGGTAGTACTGTCACCGAGCAGTACTTC. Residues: CAWGSTVTEQYF.

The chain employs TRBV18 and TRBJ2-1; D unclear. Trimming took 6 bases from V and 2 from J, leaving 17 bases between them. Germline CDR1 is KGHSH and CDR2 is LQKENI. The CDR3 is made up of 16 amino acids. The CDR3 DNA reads TGTGCCAGCTCGTTGGGGTTCGGCAGTCCCTACAATGAGCAGTTCTTC. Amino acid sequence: CASSLGFGSPYNEQFF. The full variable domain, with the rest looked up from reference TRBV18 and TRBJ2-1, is NAGVMQNPRHLVRRRGQEARLRCSPMKGHSHVYWYRQLPEEGLKFMVYLQKENIIDESGMPKERFSAEFPKEGPSILRIQQVVRGDSAAYFCASSLGFGSPYNEQFFGPGTRLTVL.

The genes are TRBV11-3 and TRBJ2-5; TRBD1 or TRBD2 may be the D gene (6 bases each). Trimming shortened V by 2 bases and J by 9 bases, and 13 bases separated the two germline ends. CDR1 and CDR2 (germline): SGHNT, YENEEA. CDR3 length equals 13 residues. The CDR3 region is CASSLHREAAQYF. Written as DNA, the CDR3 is TGTGCCAGCAGCTTACACAGGGAGGCGGCCCAGTACTTC. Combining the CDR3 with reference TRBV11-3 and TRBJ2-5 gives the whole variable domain EAGVVQSPRYKIIEKKQPVAFWCNPISGHNTLYWYLQNLGQGPELLIRYENEEAVDDSQLPKDRFSAERLKGVDSTLKIQPAELGDSAVYLCASSLHREAAQYFGPGTRLLVL.

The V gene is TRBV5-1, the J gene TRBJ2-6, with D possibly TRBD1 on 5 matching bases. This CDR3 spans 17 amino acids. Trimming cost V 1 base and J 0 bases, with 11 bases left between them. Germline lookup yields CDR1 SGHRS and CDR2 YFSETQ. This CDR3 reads CASSLNIRGSGANVLTF. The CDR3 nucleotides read TGCGCCAGCAGCTTGAATATTAGGGGCTCTGGGGCCAACGTCCTGACTTTC.